This T cell receptor beta chain was recorded in a study of cytomegalovirus exposure and HLA in healthy donors. The germline CDR1 and CDR2 sequences are MNHEY and SMNVEV (reference sequence). The CDR3 covers 15 residues. The J segment lost 7 bases and the V segment lost 5 bases, leaving 8 bases of the junction unmatched. This PCR relied on a set of 60 Vbeta primers and 13 Jbeta primers. TCRdb keeps only in-frame clones here, not all; method: immunoSEQ multiplex PCR. The sample has about 84,000 clones, roughly 78% seen once. Sequencing was performed on PBMCs. This clonotype was obtained from a male donor in good health and CMV-seropositive. The genes are TRBV27 and TRBJ2-1, with TRBD2 matching 10 bases. The CDR3 loop reads CASSPWTSGLNEQFF. CDR3 bases: TGTGCCAGCAGTCCCTGGACTAGCGGTCTGAATGAGCAGTTCTTC.